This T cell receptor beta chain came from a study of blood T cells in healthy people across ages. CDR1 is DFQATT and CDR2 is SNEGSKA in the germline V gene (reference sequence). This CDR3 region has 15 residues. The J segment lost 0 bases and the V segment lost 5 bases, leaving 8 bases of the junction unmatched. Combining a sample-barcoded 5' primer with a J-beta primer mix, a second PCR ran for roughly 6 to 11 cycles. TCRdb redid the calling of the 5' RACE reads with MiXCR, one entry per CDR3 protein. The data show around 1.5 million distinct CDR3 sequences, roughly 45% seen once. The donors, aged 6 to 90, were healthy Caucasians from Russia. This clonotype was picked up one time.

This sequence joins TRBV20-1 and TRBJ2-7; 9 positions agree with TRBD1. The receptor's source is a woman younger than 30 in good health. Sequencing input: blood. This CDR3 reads CSAQPGTGSSYEQYF. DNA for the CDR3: TGCAGTGCTCAACCTGGGACAGGGAGCTCCTACGAGCAGTACTTC.